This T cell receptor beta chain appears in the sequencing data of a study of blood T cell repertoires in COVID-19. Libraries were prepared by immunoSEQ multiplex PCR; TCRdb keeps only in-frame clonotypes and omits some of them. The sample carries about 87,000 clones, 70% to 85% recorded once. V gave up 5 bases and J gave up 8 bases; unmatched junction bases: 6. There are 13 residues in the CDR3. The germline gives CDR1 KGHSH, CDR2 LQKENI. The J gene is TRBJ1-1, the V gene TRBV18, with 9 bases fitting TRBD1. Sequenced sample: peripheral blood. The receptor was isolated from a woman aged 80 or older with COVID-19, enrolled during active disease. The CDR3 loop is CASSSRDRAEAFF. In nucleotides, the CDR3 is TGTGCCAGCTCATCCCGGGACAGGGCCGAAGCTTTCTTT.